Following are 6 T cell receptor beta chains from one sample sequenced in a study of kidney transplant recipient with SARS-CoV-2 infection. TCRdb recomputed calls from the reads with MiXCR, one row per CDR3 protein. The repertoire includes under 300,000 distinct CDR3 sequences, under 35% of them detected once, and less than 8.5% sits in the top ten. Sequencing used a blood sample, obtained at baseline and between days 110 and 120 from a kidney transplant recipient. The receptors here all came from a male patient aged 30 to 40 who had COVID-19 and was a kidney transplant recipient. The graft donor may account for some of the T cells.

A few counts support this clonotype. The gene calls are TRBV9 and TRBJ2-1; 9 bases are shared with TRBD1. V shed 2 bases and J 4 bases; nucleotides not matched to a gene: 7. The germline gives CDR1 SGDLS, CDR2 YYNGEE. This CDR3 comprises 16 residues. CDR3: CASSVVRDRVYNEQFF. The CDR3 coding sequence is TGTGCCAGCAGCGTGGTCCGGGACAGGGTATACAATGAGCAGTTCTTC.

This clonotype was observed many times. The chain combines TRBV28 with TRBJ2-5; 7 bases match TRBD1. Germline assignment: CDR1 MDHEN and CDR2 SYDVKM. J was trimmed by 4 bases and V by 2 bases; bases with no gene match: 7. The CDR3 consists of 15 residues. For the CDR3, the DNA is TGTGCCAGCAGTTTAGAGGACAGGTTGGGAGAGACCCAGTACTTC. Translating gives CASSLEDRLGETQYF. Using reference TRBV28 and TRBJ2-5 for the parts outside the CDR3, the full variable domain is DVKVTQSSRYLVKRTGEKVFLECVQDMDHENMFWYRQDPGLGLRLIYFSYDVKMKEKGDIPEGYSVSREKKERFSLILESASTNQTSMYLCASSLEDRLGETQYFGPGTRLLVL.

This rearrangement joins TRBV20-1 to TRBJ2-1; 10 bases line up with TRBD2. In germline, CDR1 is DFQATT, CDR2 SNEGSKA (reference sequence). This CDR3 comprises 14 residues. V lost 6 bases, J lost 8 bases, and 10 bases stayed unmatched. The DNA of the CDR3 is TGCAGTGCGACCGCTAGCGGGAGCTGGGATGAGCAGTTCTTC. This encodes CSATASGSWDEQFF.

This clonotype was picked up one time. This may come from a read error, since a much larger clone is one base off. It is likely a read error, because the conserved phenylalanine at the end of the CDR3 is missing. The chain joins TRBV6-5 to TRBJ2-3; no reliable D call. This CDR3 is 14 amino acids long. The germline CDR1 and CDR2 sequences are MNHEY and SVGAGI. V was pared by 2 bases and J by 3 bases, with 9 bases between. This CDR3 reads CASSYADQTDTQYS. In nucleotides, the CDR3 is TGTGCCAGCAGTTACGCGGACCAGACAGATACGCAGTATTCT.

In the case of this clonotype: A single base separates this from a much larger clone, so it may be a read error. The V and J genes are TRBV9 and TRBJ1-2; D unclear. Germline V CDR1 and CDR2: SGDLS, YYNGEE. The CDR3 covers 16 residues. The DNA for the CDR3 is TGTGCCAGCACCCATGAGTACTCAAGAAAGACCTATGGCCACACCTTC. Translation: CASTHEYSRKTYGHTF.

As to this clonotype: This clone may be a read error of a much larger clone one base away. CDR3 nucleotides: TGTGCCACCACTTCGGGCGGGAACACCGGGGAGCTGTTTTTT. This gives the protein CATTSGGNTGELFF. This rearrangement joins TRBV6-2 or TRBV6-3 to TRBJ2-2, with no clear D. V lost 10 bases and J lost 1, with 13 bases in between. The V gene's germline CDR1 is MNHEY and CDR2 SVGEGT. The CDR3 is 14 amino acids.